This T cell receptor (beta chain) was profiled in a study of cytomegalovirus exposure and HLA in healthy donors. Study-wide background: Researchers found that roughly 81% of 300 to 450 genotyped donors fell within the Caucasian-associated ancestry cluster.

This clone appeared once. The antigen remains undetermined. Study-wide points: A missense variant in DCLRE1C was later tied to TCR beta V- and J-gene trimming. Of the V segments, some could not be distinguished, including TRBV6-2 and TRBV6-3, and were excluded. Productive rates of about 87% or about 30% were seen for most TCR beta V segments in an earlier analysis.

60 Vbeta and 13 Jbeta primers were used in PCR. Assay used: immunoSEQ multiplex PCR; TCRdb lists only in-frame clones, some missing. The data show 95,000 to 150,000 clones, with approximately 80% seen just once and roughly 3.7% held by the top ten. Trimming removed 0 bases from V and 7 bases from J; junction bases left unmatched: 9. The CDR3 has 16 amino acids. Germline CDR1 reads SGHKS; CDR2 reads YYEKEE (reference sequence). The chain has TRBV5-5 and TRBJ1-5; 8 nucleotides line up with TRBD1. Sequencing was carried out using PBMCs. The TCR was taken from a human donor in good health. The CDR3 nucleotides read TGTGCCAGCAGCTTGGAAGCAGGGGGCAGAGGACAGCCCCAGCATTTT. Encoded protein: CASSLEAGGRGQPQHF.